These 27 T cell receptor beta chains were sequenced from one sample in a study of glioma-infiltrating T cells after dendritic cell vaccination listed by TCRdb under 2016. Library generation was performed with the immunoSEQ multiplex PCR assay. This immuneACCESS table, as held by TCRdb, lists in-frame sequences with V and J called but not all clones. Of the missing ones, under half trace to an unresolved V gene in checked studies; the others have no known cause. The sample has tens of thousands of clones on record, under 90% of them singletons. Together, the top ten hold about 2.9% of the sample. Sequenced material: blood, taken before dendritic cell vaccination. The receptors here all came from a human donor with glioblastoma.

Written as DNA, the CDR3 is TGTGCCAGCAGCTTAGCAGGACAGGGCAACTATGGCTACACCTTC. Its translation is CASSLAGQGNYGYTF. The chain uses TRBV7-2 and TRBJ1-2, with TRBD1 matching over 8 bases. The germline V gene has CDR1 SGHTA and CDR2 FQGNSA. The V segment lost 0 bases and the J segment 2 bases; nucleotides outside the gene matches: 2. The CDR3 is 15 residues long.

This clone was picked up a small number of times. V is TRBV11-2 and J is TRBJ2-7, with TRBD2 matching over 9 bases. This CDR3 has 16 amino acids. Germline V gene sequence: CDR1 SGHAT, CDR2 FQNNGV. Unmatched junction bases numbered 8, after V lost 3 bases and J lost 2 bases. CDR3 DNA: TGTGCCAGCAGCTTCTCCCTCTCTAGCGGGGCCTACGAGCAGTACTTC. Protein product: CASSFSLSSGAYEQYF.

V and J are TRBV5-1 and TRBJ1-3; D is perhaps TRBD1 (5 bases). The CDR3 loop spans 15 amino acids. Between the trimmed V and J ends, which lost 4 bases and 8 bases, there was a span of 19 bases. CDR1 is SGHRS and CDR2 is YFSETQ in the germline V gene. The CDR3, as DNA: TGCGCCAGCAGCCTGGGGCAGAACGGAGGGTACACCATATATTTT. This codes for CASSLGQNGGYTIYF.

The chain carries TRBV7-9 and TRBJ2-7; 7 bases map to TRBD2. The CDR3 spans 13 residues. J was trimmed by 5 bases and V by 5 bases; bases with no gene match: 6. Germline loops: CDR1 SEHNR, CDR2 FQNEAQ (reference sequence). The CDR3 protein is CASSLGAGNEQYF. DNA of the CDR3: TGTGCCAGCAGCCTAGGAGCGGGGAACGAGCAGTACTTC. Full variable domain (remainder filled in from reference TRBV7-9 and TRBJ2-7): DTGVSQNPRHKITKRGQNVTFRCDPISEHNRLYWYRQTLGQGPEFLTYFQNEAQLEKSRLLSDRFSAERPKGSFSTLEIQRTEQGDSAMYLCASSLGAGNEQYFGPGTRLTVT.

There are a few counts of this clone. CDR3 amino acids: CASSLNFDWQETQYF. CDR3 DNA sequence: TGTGCCAGCAGCTTAAATTTCGACTGGCAAGAGACCCAGTACTTC. The chain couples TRBV11-2 to TRBJ2-5; D remains unclear. CDR1 is SGHAT and CDR2 is FQNNGV in the germline V gene. The V end was cut by 2 bases, the J end by 2 bases, with 12 bases between. The CDR3 consists of 15 residues.

This CDR3 reads CASRQEGVSNQPQHF. CDR3 DNA sequence: TGTGCCAGCAGACAGGAAGGGGTTAGCAATCAGCCCCAGCATTTT. V gene TRBV2 combines with J gene TRBJ1-5, with D possibly TRBD1 on 5 matching bases. Trimming stripped 6 bases from V and 0 bases from J, with 12 bases between. This CDR3 contains 15 residues. CDR1 is SNHLY, CDR2 FYNNEI, per germline.

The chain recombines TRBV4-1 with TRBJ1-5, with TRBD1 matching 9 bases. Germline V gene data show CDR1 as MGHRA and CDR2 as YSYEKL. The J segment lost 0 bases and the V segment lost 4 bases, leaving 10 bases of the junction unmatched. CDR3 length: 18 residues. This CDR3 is CASSRRGTGTDSNQPQHF. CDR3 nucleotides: TGCGCCAGCAGCCGTCGTGGGACAGGGACGGATAGCAATCAGCCCCAGCATTTT.

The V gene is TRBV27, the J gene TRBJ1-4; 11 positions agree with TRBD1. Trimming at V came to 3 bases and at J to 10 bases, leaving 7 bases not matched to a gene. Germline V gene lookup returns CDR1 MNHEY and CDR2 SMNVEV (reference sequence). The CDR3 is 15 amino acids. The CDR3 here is CASSLVGQGDGKLFF. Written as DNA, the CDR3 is TGTGCCAGCAGTTTGGTGGGACAGGGGGATGGAAAACTGTTTTTT. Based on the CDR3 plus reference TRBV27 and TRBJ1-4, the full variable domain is EAQVTQNPRYLITVTGKKLTVTCSQNMNHEYMSWYRQDPGLGLRQIYYSMNVEVTDKGDVPEGYKVSRKEKRNFPLILESPSPNQTSLYFCASSLVGQGDGKLFFGSGTQLSVL.

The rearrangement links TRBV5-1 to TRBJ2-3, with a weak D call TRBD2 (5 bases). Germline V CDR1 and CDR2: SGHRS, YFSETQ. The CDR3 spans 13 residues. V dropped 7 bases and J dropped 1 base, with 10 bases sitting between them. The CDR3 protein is CASEDGGTDTQYF. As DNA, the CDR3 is TGCGCCAGCGAAGACGGGGGCACAGATACGCAGTATTTT.

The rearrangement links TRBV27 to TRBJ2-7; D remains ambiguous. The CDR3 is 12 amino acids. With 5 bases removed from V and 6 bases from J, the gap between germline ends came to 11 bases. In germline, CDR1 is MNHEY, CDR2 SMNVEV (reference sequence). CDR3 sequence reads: CASSPPGGEQYF. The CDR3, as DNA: TGTGCCAGCAGTCCCCCCGGCGGCGAGCAGTACTTC.

CDR3 loop: CASSLLGNTEAFF. The CDR3 DNA sequence: TGTGCCAGCAGCTTACTAGGGAACACTGAAGCTTTCTTT. This chain connects TRBV13 to TRBJ1-1; D unresolved. Trimming cost V 2 bases and J 1 base, with 5 bases left between them. The CDR3 is 13 residues long. CDR1 and CDR2 (germline): PRHDT, FYEKMQ (reference sequence).

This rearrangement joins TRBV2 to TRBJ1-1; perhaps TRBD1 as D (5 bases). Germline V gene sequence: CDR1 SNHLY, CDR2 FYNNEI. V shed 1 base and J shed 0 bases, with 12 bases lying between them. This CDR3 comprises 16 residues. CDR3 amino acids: CASSEEGLRMNTEAFF. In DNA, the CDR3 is TGTGCCAGCAGTGAAGAGGGGCTTCGGATGAACACTGAAGCTTTCTTT.

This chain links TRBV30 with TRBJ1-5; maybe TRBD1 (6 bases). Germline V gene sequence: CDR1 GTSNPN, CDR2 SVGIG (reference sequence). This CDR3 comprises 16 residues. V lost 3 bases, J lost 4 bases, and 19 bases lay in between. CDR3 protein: CAWRISGTLENQPQHF. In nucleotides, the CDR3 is TGTGCCTGGAGGATATCCGGGACACTAGAAAATCAGCCCCAGCATTTT. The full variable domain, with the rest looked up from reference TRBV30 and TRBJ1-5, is SQTIHQWPATLVQPVGSPLSLECTVEGTSNPNLYWYRQAAGRGLQLLFYSVGIGQISSEVPQNLSASRPQDRQFILSSKKLLLSDSGFYLCAWRISGTLENQPQHFGDGTRLSIL.

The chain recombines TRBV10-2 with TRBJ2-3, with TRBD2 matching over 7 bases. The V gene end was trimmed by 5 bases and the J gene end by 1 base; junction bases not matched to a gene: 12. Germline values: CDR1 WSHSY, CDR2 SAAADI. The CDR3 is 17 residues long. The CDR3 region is CASSRLGEGPRTDTQYF. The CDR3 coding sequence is TGCGCCAGCAGTCGCCTGGGGGAGGGGCCCCGCACAGATACGCAGTATTTT.

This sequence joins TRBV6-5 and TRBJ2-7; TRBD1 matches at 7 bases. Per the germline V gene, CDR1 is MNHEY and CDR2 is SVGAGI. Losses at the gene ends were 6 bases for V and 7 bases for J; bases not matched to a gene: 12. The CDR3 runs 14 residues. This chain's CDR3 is CASSRGQRSMEQYF. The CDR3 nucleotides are TGTGCCAGCAGCAGGGGACAGCGCTCTATGGAGCAGTACTTC.

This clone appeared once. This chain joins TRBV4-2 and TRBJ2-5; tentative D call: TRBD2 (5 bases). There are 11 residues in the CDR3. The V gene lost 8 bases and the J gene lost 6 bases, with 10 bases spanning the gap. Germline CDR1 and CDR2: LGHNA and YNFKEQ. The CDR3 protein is CASLEGQTQYF. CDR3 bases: TGTGCCAGCCTCGAGGGCCAGACCCAGTACTTC.

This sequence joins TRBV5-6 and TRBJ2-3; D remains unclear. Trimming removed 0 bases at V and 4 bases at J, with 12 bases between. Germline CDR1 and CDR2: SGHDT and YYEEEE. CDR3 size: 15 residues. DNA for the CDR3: TGTGCCAGCAGCTTGGTGCGTACGAATTCAGATACGCAGTATTTT. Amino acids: CASSLVRTNSDTQYF.

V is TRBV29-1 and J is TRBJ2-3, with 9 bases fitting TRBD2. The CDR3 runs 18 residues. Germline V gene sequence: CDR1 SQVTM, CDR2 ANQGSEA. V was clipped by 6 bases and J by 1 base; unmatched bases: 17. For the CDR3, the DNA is TGCAGCGTCCCCTACGGGTTGCGGGAGGGCCGGGGCACAGATACGCAGTATTTT. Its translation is CSVPYGLREGRGTDTQYF.

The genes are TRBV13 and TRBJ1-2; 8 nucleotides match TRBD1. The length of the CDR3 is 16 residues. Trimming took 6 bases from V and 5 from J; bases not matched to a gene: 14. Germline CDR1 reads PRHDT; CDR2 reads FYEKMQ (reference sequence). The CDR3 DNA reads TGTGCCAGCAGTTTAAAGTCCGGACAGGGACTTTATGGCTACACCTTC. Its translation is CASSLKSGQGLYGYTF. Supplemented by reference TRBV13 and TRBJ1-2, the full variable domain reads AAGVIQSPRHLIKEKRETATLKCYPIPRHDTVYWYQQGPGQDPQFLISFYEKMQSDKGSIPDRFSAQQFSDYHSELNMSSLELGDSALYFCASSLKSGQGLYGYTFGSGTRLTVV.

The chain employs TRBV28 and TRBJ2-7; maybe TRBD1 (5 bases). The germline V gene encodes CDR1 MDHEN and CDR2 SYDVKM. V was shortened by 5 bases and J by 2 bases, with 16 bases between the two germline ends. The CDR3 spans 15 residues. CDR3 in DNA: TGTGCCAGCAGTACAATTACAGGTACGGCCTACGAGCAGTACTTC. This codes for CASSTITGTAYEQYF.

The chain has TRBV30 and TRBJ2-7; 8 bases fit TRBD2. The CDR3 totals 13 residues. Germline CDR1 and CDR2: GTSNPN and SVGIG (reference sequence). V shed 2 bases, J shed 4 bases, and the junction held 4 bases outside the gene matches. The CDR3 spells CAWSSGSGYEQYF. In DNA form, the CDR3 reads TGTGCCTGGAGTAGCGGGAGTGGTTACGAGCAGTACTTC.

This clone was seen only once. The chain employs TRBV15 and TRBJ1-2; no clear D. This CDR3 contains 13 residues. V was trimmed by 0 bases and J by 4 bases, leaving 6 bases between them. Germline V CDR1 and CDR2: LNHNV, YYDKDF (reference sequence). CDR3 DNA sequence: TGTGCCACCAGCAGAGAAGGGAGCTATGGCTACACCTTC. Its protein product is CATSREGSYGYTF.

The CDR3 nucleotides read TGTGCCAGCAGCCGAGGGAGGGGACTGGAGACCCAGTACTTC. It encodes CASSRGRGLETQYF. The chain uses TRBV5-6 and TRBJ2-5, with TRBD2 matching over 7 bases. Germline V lookup: CDR1 SGHDT, CDR2 YYEEEE. The trim removed 4 bases at V and 5 bases at J, leaving 8 bases unmatched. The CDR3 runs 14 residues.

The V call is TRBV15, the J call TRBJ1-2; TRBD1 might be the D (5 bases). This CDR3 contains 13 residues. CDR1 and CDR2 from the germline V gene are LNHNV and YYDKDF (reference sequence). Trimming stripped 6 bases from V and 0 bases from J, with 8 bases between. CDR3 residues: CATRDSTNYGYTF. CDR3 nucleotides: TGTGCCACCAGAGACAGTACTAACTATGGCTACACCTTC.

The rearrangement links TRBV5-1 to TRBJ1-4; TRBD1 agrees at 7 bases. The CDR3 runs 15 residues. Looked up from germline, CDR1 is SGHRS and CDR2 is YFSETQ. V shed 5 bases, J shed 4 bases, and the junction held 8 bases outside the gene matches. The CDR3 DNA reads TGCGCCAGCAGGCGCGAACAGGGGTTTAATGAAAAACTGTTTTTT. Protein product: CASRREQGFNEKLFF. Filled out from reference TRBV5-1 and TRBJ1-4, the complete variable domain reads KAGVTQTPRYLIKTRGQQVTLSCSPISGHRSVSWYQQTPGQGLQFLFEYFSETQRNKGNFPGRFSGRQFSNSRSEMNVSTLELGDSALYLCASRREQGFNEKLFFGSGTQLSVL.

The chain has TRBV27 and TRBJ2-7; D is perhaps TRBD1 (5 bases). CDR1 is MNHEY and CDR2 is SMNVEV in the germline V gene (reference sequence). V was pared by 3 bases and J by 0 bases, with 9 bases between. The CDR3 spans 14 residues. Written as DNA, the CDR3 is TGTGCCAGCAGTTTGCGCAGGGACTCCTACGAGCAGTACTTC. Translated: CASSLRRDSYEQYF.

CDR3 coding DNA: TGTGCCAGTAGAACTAGCGGGTCCTACGAGCAGTACTTC. Translation: CASRTSGSYEQYF. The chain couples TRBV19 to TRBJ2-7; 9 nucleotides line up with TRBD2. V lost 6 bases, J lost 1 base, and 1 base stayed unmatched. CDR1 and CDR2 from the germline V gene are LNHDA and SQIVND (reference sequence). This CDR3 comprises 13 residues.